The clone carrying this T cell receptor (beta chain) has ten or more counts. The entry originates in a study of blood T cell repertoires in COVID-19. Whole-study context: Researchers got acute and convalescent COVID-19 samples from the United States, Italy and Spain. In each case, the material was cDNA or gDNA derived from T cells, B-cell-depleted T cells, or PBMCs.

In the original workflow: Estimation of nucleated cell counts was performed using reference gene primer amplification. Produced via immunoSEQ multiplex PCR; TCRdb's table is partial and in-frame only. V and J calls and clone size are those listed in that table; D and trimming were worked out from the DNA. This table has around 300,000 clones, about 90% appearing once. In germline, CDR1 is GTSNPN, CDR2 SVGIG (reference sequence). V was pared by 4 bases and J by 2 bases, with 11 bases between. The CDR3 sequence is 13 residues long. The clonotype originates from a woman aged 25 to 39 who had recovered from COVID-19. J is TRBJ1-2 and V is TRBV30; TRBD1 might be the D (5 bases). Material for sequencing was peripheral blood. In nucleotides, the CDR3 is TGTGCCTGGATAGGGCAGGGAAACTATGGCTACACCTTC. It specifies CAWIGQGNYGYTF.